This TCR beta chain was sequenced in a study of technical replicates of blood from a few donors. The protocol was immunoSEQ multiplex PCR, while the TCRdb copy is restricted to in-frame clones and leaves out a portion. The profile covers roughly 100,000 clones, with around 96% appearing a single time and around 0.4% taken by the ten largest. The germline V gene has CDR1 MNHNS and CDR2 SASEGT. The ends were cut back, 2 bases at V and 0 bases at J, with 8 bases in the middle. The CDR3 runs to 15 residues. The chain is built from TRBV6-1 and TRBJ2-4; D gene unclear. The source material was T cells isolated from PBMCs. The receptor was isolated from a human donor in good health. CDR3 nucleotide sequence: TGTGCCAGCAGTGAATATGTGTTAGCCAAAAACATTCAGTACTTC. Translated: CASSEYVLAKNIQYF.